The clone carrying this T cell receptor beta chain was seen a handful of times. Its antigen is as yet unknown. This sample was included in a study of T cells in Graves' hyperthyroidism and ophthalmopathy. Study-level points and caveats: Median prediction lead before ophthalmopathy onset was 6.5 months with the model.

Germline V CDR1 and CDR2: SNHLY, FYNNEI. Trimming took 8 bases from V and 8 from J, leaving 16 bases between them. This CDR3 spans 13 amino acids. Patients aged 18 to 65 had newly diagnosed hyperthyroidism of under 2 months' duration. Diagnostic decisions used clinical symptoms, serum thyroxine and TRAb, thyroid ultrasound and orbital computed tomography. This blood was taken when hyperthyroidism was first diagnosed, before any ophthalmopathy symptoms existed. From RNA transcripts, TCR beta CDR3 regions were amplified. The study used the HTBI primer set for a first-round RT-PCR of the TCR CDR3. TCRdb called the multiplex PCR reads again in MiXCR, with one record for every CDR3 protein. The sample shows roughly 130,000 distinct CDR3 sequences, over 20% of them seen only once.

V usage is TRBV2 and J usage is TRBJ2-4; the D gene is possibly TRBD2 (5 bases). The sequencing sample was made of blood. The sequence was collected from a woman aged 50 to 60 with Graves' hyperthyroidism that later progressed to Graves' ophthalmopathy. The CDR3 sequence is CASGVRGWDIQYF. In DNA form, the CDR3 reads TGTGCCAGCGGTGTAAGAGGGTGGGACATTCAGTACTTC. Drawing the rest from reference TRBV2 and TRBJ2-4, the complete variable domain is EPEVTQTPSHQVTQMGQEVILRCVPISNHLYFYWYRQILGQKVEFLVSFYNNEISEKSEIFDDQFSVERPDGSNFTLKIRSTKLEDSAMYFCASGVRGWDIQYFGAGTRLSVL.